This T cell receptor beta chain comes out of a study of vaccination and CD4 T cells after COVID-19. About the study: Convalescents were six males and four females, two of them Hispanic.

V gave up 6 bases and J gave up 0 bases, with 16 bases separating them. This CDR3 contains 16 residues. Regarding this clonotype: Its cognate antigen is unknown.

The treatment was: roughly 10-day PBMC culture with coronavirus spike peptide pools or control peptides (ViraFEST assay). Peptide pool stimulation in ViraFEST expanded antigen-specific T cells, whose TCRs were then sequenced. The Oncomine TCR Beta short-read assay sequenced DNA from cultured CD4+ T cells. From cultured CD4+ T cells, genomic DNA was extracted. TCRdb redid the calling of the PCR reads with MiXCR, one entry per CDR3 protein. The top ten clones hold about 12% of a sample with nearly 15,000 distinct CDR3 sequences, 48% of them seen once. The clonotype was recovered from a human donor who had recovered from COVID-19. The sequencing input was CD4+ T cells from blood, cultured in vitro. The rearrangement uses TRBV12-3 or TRBV12-4 and TRBJ2-3; D possibly corresponds to TRBD2 (6 bases). This chain's CDR3 is CASSPRVAVSTDTQYF. The CDR3 bases are TGTGCCAGCAGCCCCAGAGTAGCGGTGAGCACAGATACGCAGTATTTT.